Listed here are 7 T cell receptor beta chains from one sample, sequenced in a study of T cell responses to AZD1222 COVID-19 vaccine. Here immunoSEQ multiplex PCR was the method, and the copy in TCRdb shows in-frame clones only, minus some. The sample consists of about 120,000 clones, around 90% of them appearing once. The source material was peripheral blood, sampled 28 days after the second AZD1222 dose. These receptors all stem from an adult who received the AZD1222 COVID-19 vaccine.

The DNA for the CDR3 is TGCGCCAGCAGCTTGAGGACAGGCGGAACTAATGAAAAACTGTTTTTT. This sequence encodes CASSLRTGGTNEKLFF. The chain couples TRBV5-1 to TRBJ1-4, with 7 bases aligning to TRBD1. Losses at the gene ends were 1 base for V and 1 base for J; bases not matched to a gene: 4. This CDR3 is built from 16 residues. Germline V gene data show CDR1 as SGHRS and CDR2 as YFSETQ.

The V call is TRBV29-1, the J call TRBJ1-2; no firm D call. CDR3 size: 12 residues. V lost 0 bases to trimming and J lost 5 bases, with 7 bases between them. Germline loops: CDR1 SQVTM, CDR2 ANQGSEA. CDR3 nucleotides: TGCAGCGTTGAAGATCCCCGTTATGGCTACACCTTC. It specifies CSVEDPRYGYTF.

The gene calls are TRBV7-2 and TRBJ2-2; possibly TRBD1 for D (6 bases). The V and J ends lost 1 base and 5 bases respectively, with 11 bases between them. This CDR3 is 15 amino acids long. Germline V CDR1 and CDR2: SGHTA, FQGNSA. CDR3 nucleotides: TGTGCCAGCAGCTTAGTGGGTAGGGGGACCGGGGAGCTGTTTTTT. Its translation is CASSLVGRGTGELFF. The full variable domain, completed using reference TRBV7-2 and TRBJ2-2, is GAGVSQSPSNKVTEKGKDVELRCDPISGHTALYWYRQSLGQGLEFLIYFQGNSAPDKSGLPSDRFSAERTGGSVSTLTIQRTQQEDSAVYLCASSLVGRGTGELFFGEGSRLTVL.

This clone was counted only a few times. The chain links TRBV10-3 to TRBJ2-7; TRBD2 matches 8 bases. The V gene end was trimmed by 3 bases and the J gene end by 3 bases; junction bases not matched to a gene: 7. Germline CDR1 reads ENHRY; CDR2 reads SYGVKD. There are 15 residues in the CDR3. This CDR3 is CAISDSGLVSYEQYF. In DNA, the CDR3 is TGTGCCATCAGTGACTCGGGACTAGTAAGCTACGAGCAGTACTTC.

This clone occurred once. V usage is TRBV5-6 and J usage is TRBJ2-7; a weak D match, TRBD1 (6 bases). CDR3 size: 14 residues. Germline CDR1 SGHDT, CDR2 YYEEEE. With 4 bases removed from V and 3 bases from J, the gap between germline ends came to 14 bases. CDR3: CASSPEGQNYEQYF. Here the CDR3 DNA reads TGTGCCAGCAGCCCTGAAGGACAGAACTACGAGCAGTACTTC.

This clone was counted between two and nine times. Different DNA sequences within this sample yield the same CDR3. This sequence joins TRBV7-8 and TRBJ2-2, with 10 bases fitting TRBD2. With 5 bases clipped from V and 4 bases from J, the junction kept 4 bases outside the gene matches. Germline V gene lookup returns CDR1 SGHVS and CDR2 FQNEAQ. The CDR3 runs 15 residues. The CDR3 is CASSQSGGATGELFF. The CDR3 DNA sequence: TGTGCCAGCAGCCAAAGCGGGGGGGCCACCGGGGAGCTGTTTTTT. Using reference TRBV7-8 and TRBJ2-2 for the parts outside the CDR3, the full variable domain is GAGVSQSPRYKVAKRGQDVALRCDPISGHVSLFWYQQALGQGPEFLTYFQNEAQLDKSGLPSDRFFAERPEGSVSTLKIQRTQQEDSAVYLCASSQSGGATGELFFGEGSRLTVL.

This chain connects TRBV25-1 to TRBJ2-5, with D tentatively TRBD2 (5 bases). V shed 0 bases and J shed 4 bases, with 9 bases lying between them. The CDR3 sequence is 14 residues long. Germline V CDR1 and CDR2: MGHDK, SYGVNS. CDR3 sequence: CASSEYSGGETQYF. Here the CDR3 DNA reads TGTGCCAGCAGTGAATATTCAGGAGGAGAGACCCAGTACTTC.